Listed below are T cell receptor beta chains from one sample, sequenced in a study of shared clonotypes between healthy human individuals. Clones were sequenced by immunoSEQ multiplex PCR, and TCRdb holds only the in-frame ones, with some missing. The sample includes over a million clones, roughly 80% seen only once; the top ten take about 1.4%. Sequenced sample: memory CD4+ T cells sorted from blood. These receptors all stem from a man aged 18 to 29 in good health. The CDR3 runs from the conserved cysteine through the conserved F or W. The D gene is left open where the match is weak. Part of the rows lack a size; the others show once, few, many or a class for expanded clones.

J gene | clone size | D gene | V gene | CDR3 protein | CDR3 DNA
TRBJ1-4 | . | . | TRBV5-4 | CASSLDVATNEKLFF | TGTGCCAGCAGCTTGGATGTTGCAACTAATGAAAAACTGTTTTTT
TRBJ2-3 | once | . | TRBV5-6 | CASSLSGDPTDTQYF | TGTGCCAGCAGCTTGTCCGGGGATCCCACAGATACGCAGTATTTT
TRBJ2-7 | . | . | TRBV5-6 | CASSPGFTRGSYEQYF | TGTGCCAGCAGCCCGGGCTTCACCAGGGGCTCCTACGAGCAGTACTTC
TRBJ2-3 | . | TRBD2 | TRBV5-1 | CASSPSERGGQTDTQYF | TGCGCCAGCAGCCCGAGCGAGCGGGGGGGCCAGACAGATACGCAGTATTTT
TRBJ2-3 | few | TRBD1 | TRBV5-4 | CASSRGQGGTDTQYF | TGTGCCAGCAGCCGTGGACAGGGCGGCACAGATACGCAGTATTTT
TRBJ1-1 | . | . | TRBV30 | CAWARTANTEAFF | TGTGCCTGGGCCAGGACCGCTAACACTGAAGCTTTCTTT
TRBJ1-5 | . | . | TRBV5-1 | CASSSDSNQPQHF | TGCGCCAGCAGCTCAGATAGCAATCAGCCCCAGCATTTT
TRBJ2-5 | once | . | TRBV5-1 | CASSIQETQYF | TGCGCCAGCAGCATTCAAGAGACCCAGTACTTC
TRBJ1-3 | . | TRBD1 | TRBV7-9 | CASSLTGGGNTIYF | TGTGCCAGCAGCTTAACAGGGGGAGGAAACACCATATATTTT
TRBJ2-7 | . | . | TRBV28 | CASSPGTVGYEQYF | TGTGCCAGCAGCCCCGGGACGGTGGGCTACGAGCAGTACTTC
TRBJ1-2 | . | . | TRBV10-1 | CASSESMYYGYTF | TGCGCCAGCAGTGAGTCGATGTACTATGGCTACACCTTC
TRBJ1-6 | few | . | TRBV2 | CASHYEGNSPLHF | TGTGCCAGCCATTACGAGGGGAATTCACCCCTCCACTTT
TRBJ2-3 | once | . | TRBV11-3 | CASSLSRQGGRTDTQYF | TGTGCCAGCAGCTTGTCCCGACAGGGAGGTCGAACAGATACGCAGTATTTT